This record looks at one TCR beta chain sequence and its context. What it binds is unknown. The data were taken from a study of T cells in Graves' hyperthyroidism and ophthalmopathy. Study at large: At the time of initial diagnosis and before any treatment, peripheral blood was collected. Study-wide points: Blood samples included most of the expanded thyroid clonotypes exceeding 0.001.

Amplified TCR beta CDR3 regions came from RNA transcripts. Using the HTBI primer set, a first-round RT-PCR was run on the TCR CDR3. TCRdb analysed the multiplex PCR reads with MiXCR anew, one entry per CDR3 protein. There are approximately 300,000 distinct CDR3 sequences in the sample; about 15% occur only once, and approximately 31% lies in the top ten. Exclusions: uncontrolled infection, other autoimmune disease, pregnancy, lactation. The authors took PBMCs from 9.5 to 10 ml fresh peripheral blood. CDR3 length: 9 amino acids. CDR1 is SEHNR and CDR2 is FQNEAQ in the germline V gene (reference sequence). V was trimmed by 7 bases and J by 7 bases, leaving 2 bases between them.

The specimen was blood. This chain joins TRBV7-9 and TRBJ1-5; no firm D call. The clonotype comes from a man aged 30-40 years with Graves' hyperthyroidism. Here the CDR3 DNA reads TGTGCCAGCATCCAGCCCCAGCATTTT. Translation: CASIQPQHF.